These 20 T cell receptor beta chains share one sample of origin, sequenced in a study of OX40 agonist ivuxolimab in advanced cancers. Only in-frame clones appear in the TCRdb table, and some are missing; sequencing was by immunoSEQ multiplex PCR. This table holds approximately 79,000 clones, approximately 95% found once. Source: CD4+ or CD8+ T cells sorted from blood, taken in a trial of the OX40 agonist ivuxolimab. The receptor source for this set is an adult with an advanced solid tumor such as melanoma, head and neck, liver or kidney cancer.

This chain links TRBV4-1 with TRBJ2-5; TRBD1 aligns across 8 bases. V shed 1 base, J shed 1 base, and the junction held 8 bases outside the gene matches. Looked up from germline, CDR1 is MGHRA and CDR2 is YSYEKL. This CDR3 has 17 amino acids. Here the CDR3 DNA reads TGCGCCAGCAGCCAAGGATGGACAGGGTTCGGCCAAGAGACCCAGTACTTC. It specifies CASSQGWTGFGQETQYF.

V usage is TRBV5-6 and J usage is TRBJ1-5; maybe TRBD1 (6 bases). The CDR3 sequence is 13 residues long. V gave up 4 bases and J gave up 5 bases, with 10 bases separating them. CDR1 and CDR2 (germline): SGHDT, YYEEEE. CDR3 region: CASSVGGDQPQHF. The CDR3 DNA reads TGTGCCAGCAGCGTGGGGGGCGATCAGCCCCAGCATTTT.

This clone was picked up a small number of times. V and J are TRBV10-1 and TRBJ1-5; D perhaps matches TRBD1 (5 bases). CDR3 length: 14 residues. The germline V and J ends were trimmed by 6 bases and 7 bases, with 16 bases remaining between them. Germline values: CDR1 WNHNN, CDR2 SYGVQD (reference sequence). The CDR3 is CASRGTDRNQPQHF. The CDR3 bases are TGCGCCAGCAGAGGGACGGACCGAAACCAGCCCCAGCATTTT.

V usage is TRBV4-3 and J usage is TRBJ1-1, with D perhaps TRBD1 (6 bases). The V and J ends lost 0 bases and 5 bases respectively, with 13 bases between them. The germline V gene encodes CDR1 LGHNA and CDR2 YSLEER. The CDR3 consists of 15 residues. The chain's CDR3 is CASSQDLRGVTEAFF. In DNA form, the CDR3 reads TGCGCCAGCAGCCAAGATCTAAGGGGGGTTACTGAAGCTTTCTTT.

This chain connects TRBV6-5 to TRBJ2-7, with a weak D call TRBD1 (6 bases). The V end was cut by 5 bases, the J end by 4 bases, with 15 bases between. This CDR3 contains 14 residues. The germline CDR1 and CDR2 sequences are MNHEY and SVGAGI. The CDR3 reads CASSPRTVGYEQYF. The CDR3 DNA follows: TGTGCCAGCAGTCCCCGGACAGTTGGTTACGAGCAGTACTTC.

As concerns this clone: At one end the junction does not follow the germline gene, possibly because of a read error. The V and J genes are TRBV7-7 and TRBJ1-3; D unclear. CDR1 and CDR2 (germline): SSHAT, FNYEAQ (reference sequence). CDR3 length: 13 amino acids. The CDR3 bases are TGTGCTAGCAGCTTTACCACATGGGACACCATATATTTT. Residues: CASSFTTWDTIYF. Full variable domain (outside the CDR3, taken from reference TRBV7-7 and TRBJ1-3): GAGVSQSPRYKVTKRGQDVTLRCDPISSHATLYWYQQALGQGPEFLTYFNYEAQPDKSGLPSDRFSAERPEGSISTLTIQRTEQRDSAMYRCASSFTTWDTIYFGEGSWLTVV.

This clone came up a few times. The rearrangement uses TRBV9 and TRBJ1-2; D is unresolved. V was trimmed by 4 bases and J by 8 bases, leaving 12 bases between them. Per germline, CDR1 SGDLS and CDR2 YYNGEE. The CDR3 is made up of 12 amino acids. CDR3 sequence reads: CASSSPPGGYTF. The CDR3 bases are TGTGCCAGCAGCTCCCCCCCGGGCGGCTACACCTTC.

The chain combines TRBV6-5 with TRBJ1-2, with D perhaps matching TRBD1 (5 bases). V was clipped by 2 bases and J by 8 bases, with 15 bases between them. CDR1 and CDR2 from the germline V gene are MNHEY and SVGAGI. The CDR3 loop spans 14 amino acids. The chain's CDR3 is CASSYEEGARGYTF. The CDR3 DNA sequence: TGTGCCAGCAGTTACGAGGAAGGGGCAAGGGGCTACACCTTC.

V and J are TRBV4-3 and TRBJ2-7, with 7 bases fitting TRBD2. This CDR3 spans 16 amino acids. The germline CDR1 and CDR2 sequences are LGHNA and YSLEER. J was trimmed by 1 base and V by 1 base; bases with no gene match: 7. The CDR3 protein is CASSQALAVPSYEQYF. The CDR3 coding sequence is TGCGCCAGCAGCCAAGCCCTAGCGGTACCTTCCTACGAGCAGTACTTC.

The rearrangement links TRBV5-4 to TRBJ1-3; no reliable D call. V shed 0 bases and J shed 0 bases, with 4 bases lying between them. This CDR3 is 14 amino acids long. Germline loops: CDR1 SGHNT, CDR2 YYREEE (reference sequence). The CDR3 DNA follows: TGTGCCAGCAGCTTGGACAGCTCTGGAAACACCATATATTTT. Its translation: CASSLDSSGNTIYF.

This chain links TRBV4-1 with TRBJ1-1; D not certain. CDR1 is MGHRA, CDR2 YSYEKL, per germline. V was shortened by 4 bases and J by 3 bases, with 15 bases between the two germline ends. The CDR3 extends over 15 amino acids. CDR3 loop: CASSRQKGLDTEAFF. CDR3 nucleotide sequence: TGCGCCAGCAGCCGTCAAAAGGGTCTTGACACTGAAGCTTTCTTT.

The chain couples TRBV2 to TRBJ2-7, with a possible D match to TRBD1 (5 bases). CDR3 length equals 14 residues. The germline CDR1 and CDR2 sequences are SNHLY and FYNNEI. Between the trimmed V and J ends, which lost 2 bases and 5 bases, there was a span of 13 bases. DNA of the CDR3: TGTGCCAGCAGTGAACAGGGTTTTTTGAACGAGCAGTACTTC. This translates into CASSEQGFLNEQYF.

The table lists this clone with a count of one. V and J are TRBV6-5 and TRBJ1-1; unclear D gene. Germline V CDR1 and CDR2: MNHEY, SVGAGI. This CDR3 comprises 12 residues. Trimming took off 6 bases at V and 0 bases at J, with 5 bases between the two ends. The CDR3 is CASRTLNTEAFF. Written as DNA, the CDR3 is TGTGCCAGCAGAACTTTGAACACTGAAGCTTTCTTT.

V is TRBV28 and J is TRBJ2-5, with a weak D call TRBD2 (6 bases). Germline V lookup: CDR1 MDHEN, CDR2 SYDVKM. This CDR3 has 15 amino acids. V shed 5 bases and J shed 1 base, with 14 bases lying between them. CDR3 amino acids: CASSSWEDSQETQYF. In DNA, the CDR3 is TGTGCCAGCAGTAGCTGGGAGGACTCCCAAGAGACCCAGTACTTC.

The genes are TRBV21-1 and TRBJ2-7. TRBV21-1 counts as a pseudogene. This CDR3 has 16 amino acids. CDR3 loop: CASSTPTKVISYEQYF. CDR3 DNA sequence: TGTGCCAGCAGCACACCGACCAAAGTCATCTCCTACGAGCAGTACTTC.

J is TRBJ2-1 and V is TRBV7-2, with TRBD1 matching 8 bases. Germline V gene data show CDR1 as SGHTA and CDR2 as FQGNSA. The CDR3 spans 16 residues. J lost 0 bases, V lost 2 bases, and 3 bases had no gene match. The DNA for the CDR3 is TGTGCCAGCAGCTTATATACAGGGGGCTCCTACAATGAGCAGTTCTTC. Translation: CASSLYTGGSYNEQFF.

The chain has TRBV11-2 and TRBJ2-3; maybe TRBD1 (6 bases). V lost 0 bases, J lost 2 bases, and 12 bases lay in between. The CDR3 is 16 amino acids. Germline V lookup: CDR1 SGHAT, CDR2 FQNNGV. CDR3 sequence reads: CASSLDVGGVTDTQYF. The CDR3 nucleotides read TGTGCCAGCAGCTTAGACGTAGGGGGAGTCACAGATACGCAGTATTTT.

The V and J genes are TRBV5-6 and TRBJ2-7; a weak D match, TRBD1 (5 bases). The germline V gene has CDR1 SGHDT and CDR2 YYEEEE. The length of the CDR3 is 13 residues. Trimming left V 7 bases short and J 0 bases short, with 11 bases between. This CDR3 is CASAYRTSYEQYF. CDR3 nucleotides: TGTGCCAGCGCCTACAGGACCTCCTACGAGCAGTACTTC.

The chain carries TRBV9 and TRBJ2-5; D is perhaps TRBD1 or TRBD2 (5 bases each). This CDR3 has 14 residues. The V end lost 0 bases, the J end lost 0 bases, and 6 bases lay between the germline ends. Germline CDR1 SGDLS, CDR2 YYNGEE. DNA of the CDR3: TGTGCCAGCAGCGTAGTGGGGGACCAAGAGACCCAGTACTTC. As protein: CASSVVGDQETQYF.

The chain uses TRBV7-9 and TRBJ2-7; D tentatively fits TRBD1 or TRBD2 (5 bases each). CDR1 SEHNR and CDR2 FQNEAQ come from the germline V gene (reference sequence). The CDR3 totals 16 residues. V was trimmed by 5 bases and J by 1 base, leaving 18 bases between them. Written as DNA, the CDR3 is TGTGCCAGCAGCCCACGGGGCAGGGCCTATTCCTACGAGCAGTACTTC. The encoded protein is CASSPRGRAYSYEQYF.